These T cell receptor beta chains were read from a single sample in a study of blood T cell repertoires in COVID-19. TCRdb's copy holds only in-frame clones and misses some; the assay was immunoSEQ multiplex PCR. The sample includes over 150,000 clones, around nine tenths of them seen just once. The sample comprised peripheral blood. All receptors derive from a man between 50 and 59 years old with COVID-19, enrolled during active disease. The CDR3 runs from the conserved cysteine through the conserved F or W. D genes are given only for firm matches. Not every row has a clone size; where given, it reads once, few, many or a size class.

v_gene	j_gene	d_gene	abundance	CDR3aa	CDR3nt
TRBV2	TRBJ2-1	TRBD2	.	CASRGLAGHNEQFF	TGTGCCAGCAGAGGACTAGCGGGGCATAATGAGCAGTTCTTC
TRBV20-1	TRBJ1-2	.	.	CSADSYGYTF	TGCAGTGCTGACAGTTATGGCTACACCTTC
TRBV5-1	TRBJ2-1	.	.	CASSFGRMAGMTYNEQFF	TGCGCCAGCAGCTTCGGTCGGATGGCGGGAATGACCTACAATGAGCAGTTCTTC
TRBV19	TRBJ2-7	TRBD1	.	CASSRSPGQGVYEQYF	TGTGCCAGTAGCCGATCCCCCGGACAGGGAGTCTACGAGCAGTACTTC
TRBV24-1	TRBJ2-7	TRBD1	.	CATSGADRGGEQYF	TGTGCCACCAGTGGGGCGGACAGGGGCGGGGAGCAGTACTTC
TRBV19	TRBJ2-7	.	once	CASSKDGVNEQYF	TGTGCCAGTAGCAAAGACGGGGTGAACGAGCAGTACTTC
TRBV27	TRBJ1-6	TRBD1	few	CASSPGDRLDNSPLHF	TGTGCCAGCAGTCCCGGGGACAGGCTTGATAATTCACCCCTCCACTTT
TRBV5-3	TRBJ1-1	TRBD1	.	CARSLGTGENTEAFF	TGTGCCAGAAGCTTGGGGACAGGGGAGAACACTGAAGCTTTCTTT
TRBV5-6	TRBJ1-4	TRBD1	.	CASSQPDREKKLFF	TGTGCCAGCAGCCAACCCGACAGGGAGAAAAAACTGTTTTTT
TRBV11-2	TRBJ2-7	TRBD2	.	CASSRTTSGSFHEQYF	TGTGCCAGCAGCCGCACAACTAGCGGGAGCTTCCACGAGCAGTACTTC
TRBV6-6	TRBJ2-2	TRBD1	.	CASSLGQDTGELFF	TGTGCCAGCAGTTTGGGACAGGACACCGGGGAGCTGTTTTTT
TRBV5-1	TRBJ2-7	TRBD2	.	CASSPTSGGAYEQYF	TGCGCCAGCAGCCCCACTAGCGGGGGAGCCTACGAGCAGTACTTC
TRBV4-1	TRBJ2-3	TRBD1	.	CASSGVHRGLGDTQYF	TGCGCCAGCAGTGGGGTCCACAGGGGGCTGGGAGATACGCAGTATTTT
TRBV18	TRBJ2-3	TRBD1	once	CASSPAGQGSTDTQYF	TGTGCCAGCTCACCGGCGGGACAGGGCAGCACAGATACGCAGTATTTT
TRBV5-4	TRBJ2-7	.	.	CASSSPSDPPYEQYF	TGTGCCAGCAGCTCGCCTAGCGACCCTCCCTACGAGCAGTACTTC